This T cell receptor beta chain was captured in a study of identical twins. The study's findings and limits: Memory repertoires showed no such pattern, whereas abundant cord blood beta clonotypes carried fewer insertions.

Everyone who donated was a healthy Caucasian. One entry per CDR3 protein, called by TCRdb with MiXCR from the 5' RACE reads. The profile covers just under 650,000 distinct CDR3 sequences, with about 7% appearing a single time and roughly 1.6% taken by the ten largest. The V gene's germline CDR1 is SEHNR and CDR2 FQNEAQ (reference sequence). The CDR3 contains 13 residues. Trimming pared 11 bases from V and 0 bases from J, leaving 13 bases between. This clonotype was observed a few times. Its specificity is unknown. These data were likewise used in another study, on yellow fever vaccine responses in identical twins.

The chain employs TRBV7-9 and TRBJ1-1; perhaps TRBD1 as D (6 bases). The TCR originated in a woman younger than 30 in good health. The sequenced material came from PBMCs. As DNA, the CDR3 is TGTGCCCCCGGCGGGGGCGTGAACACTGAAGCTTTCTTT. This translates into CAPGGGVNTEAFF.